This record concerns one TCR beta chain sequence. Its binding antigen is unknown. Base qualities were left out, and no much larger clone turns up one base away. The trim is 8 bases for V and 7 bases for J, with a gap of 9 bases between the germline ends. The CDR3 numbers 10 residues from cysteine through phenylalanine. CDR3 DNA only is kept here, 30 bases in frame from base 1. The germline V gene specifies SNHLY as CDR1 and FYNNEI as CDR2. For sequencing of the TCRbeta CDR3 region, genomic DNA was extracted from the sorted cells. The immunoSEQ Assay was used for sequencing of TCRbeta CDR3 regions. The clones in this table, taken by TCRdb from immuneACCESS, are in-frame only. Not every clone is retained; where verified, under half of the shortfall comes from an unresolved V gene, and the cause of the rest is unknown. This sample has some 94,000 clones in its table, and roughly 90% of those were observed once. The top ten clonotypes cover around 3.3% of the sample.

Patients with a history of autoimmune disease or receiving systemic immunosuppression were excluded from the trial. Peripheral blood for TCR sequencing was collected from all dose cohorts at baseline, on cycle 4 day 1, and on cycle 7 day 1. The samples were taken from a phase I, first-in-human, multicenter, open-label dose-escalation trial of ivuxolimab. Adults with locally advanced or metastatic head and neck squamous cell, hepatocellular, melanoma or renal cell carcinoma were enrolled in the trial. Before TCR sequencing, CD4+ T cells and CD8+ T cells from peripheral blood were sorted into separate populations. The entry originates in a study of OX40 agonist ivuxolimab in advanced cancers. For the wider study: Ivuxolimab, which targeted the costimulatory receptor OX40 (CD134), was an agonistic, fully human IgG2 monoclonal antibody. Intravenous ivuxolimab was administered to patients every 2 weeks at six dose levels: 0.01, 0.1, 0.3, 1.5, 3 and 10 mg/kg. Among the approximately 50 dose-escalation patients, about 20 had hepatocellular carcinoma, approximately 15 melanoma, 9 renal cell carcinoma and 9 head and neck cancer. In the dose-escalation cohort, 65% to 90% of patients were male, and the mean age was approximately 55 years, with a range of roughly 20 to 79. Patients were allowed to have had prior anti-PD-1, anti-PD-L1 or anti-CTLA-4 therapy, and around 40% of the dose-escalation patients had previously received checkpoint inhibitors. Partial responses occurred in three dose-escalation patients: two with cutaneous melanoma and one with hepatocellular carcinoma. The point of sequencing TCRbeta in the periphery was to test whether ivuxolimab changed TCR sequence diversity and drove clonal T-cell expansion. The paper describes the monotherapy dose-escalation part (N of about 47 patients) of the phase I trial of ivuxolimab. Study-level results and caveats: The antigen specificity of the clonally expanded peripheral T cells was not determined. Partial responders in the 0.1-3.0 mg/kg groups had among the lowest normalized peripheral clonal expansion, especially among CD8+ T cells. After ivuxolimab, expanded clones were on average more numerous among CD8+ T cells than among CD4+ T cells. At doses of 0.1 to 3.0 mg/kg, clonal expansion of both CD4+ and CD8+ blood T cells was observed from baseline to week 6. Low levels of normalized T-cell clonal expansion were also seen in some patients who did not respond.

The TCR originated in an adult with an advanced solid tumor such as melanoma, head and neck, liver or kidney cancer. The chain is encoded by TRBV2 joined to TRBJ2-7, with the D gene not clear enough to name. Here the sequenced sample was CD4+ or CD8+ T cells sorted from blood, taken in a trial of the OX40 agonist ivuxolimab. The CDR3 region has the sequence CASGFPEQYF. The bases are TGTGCCAGCGGCTTTCCGGAGCAGTACTTC.